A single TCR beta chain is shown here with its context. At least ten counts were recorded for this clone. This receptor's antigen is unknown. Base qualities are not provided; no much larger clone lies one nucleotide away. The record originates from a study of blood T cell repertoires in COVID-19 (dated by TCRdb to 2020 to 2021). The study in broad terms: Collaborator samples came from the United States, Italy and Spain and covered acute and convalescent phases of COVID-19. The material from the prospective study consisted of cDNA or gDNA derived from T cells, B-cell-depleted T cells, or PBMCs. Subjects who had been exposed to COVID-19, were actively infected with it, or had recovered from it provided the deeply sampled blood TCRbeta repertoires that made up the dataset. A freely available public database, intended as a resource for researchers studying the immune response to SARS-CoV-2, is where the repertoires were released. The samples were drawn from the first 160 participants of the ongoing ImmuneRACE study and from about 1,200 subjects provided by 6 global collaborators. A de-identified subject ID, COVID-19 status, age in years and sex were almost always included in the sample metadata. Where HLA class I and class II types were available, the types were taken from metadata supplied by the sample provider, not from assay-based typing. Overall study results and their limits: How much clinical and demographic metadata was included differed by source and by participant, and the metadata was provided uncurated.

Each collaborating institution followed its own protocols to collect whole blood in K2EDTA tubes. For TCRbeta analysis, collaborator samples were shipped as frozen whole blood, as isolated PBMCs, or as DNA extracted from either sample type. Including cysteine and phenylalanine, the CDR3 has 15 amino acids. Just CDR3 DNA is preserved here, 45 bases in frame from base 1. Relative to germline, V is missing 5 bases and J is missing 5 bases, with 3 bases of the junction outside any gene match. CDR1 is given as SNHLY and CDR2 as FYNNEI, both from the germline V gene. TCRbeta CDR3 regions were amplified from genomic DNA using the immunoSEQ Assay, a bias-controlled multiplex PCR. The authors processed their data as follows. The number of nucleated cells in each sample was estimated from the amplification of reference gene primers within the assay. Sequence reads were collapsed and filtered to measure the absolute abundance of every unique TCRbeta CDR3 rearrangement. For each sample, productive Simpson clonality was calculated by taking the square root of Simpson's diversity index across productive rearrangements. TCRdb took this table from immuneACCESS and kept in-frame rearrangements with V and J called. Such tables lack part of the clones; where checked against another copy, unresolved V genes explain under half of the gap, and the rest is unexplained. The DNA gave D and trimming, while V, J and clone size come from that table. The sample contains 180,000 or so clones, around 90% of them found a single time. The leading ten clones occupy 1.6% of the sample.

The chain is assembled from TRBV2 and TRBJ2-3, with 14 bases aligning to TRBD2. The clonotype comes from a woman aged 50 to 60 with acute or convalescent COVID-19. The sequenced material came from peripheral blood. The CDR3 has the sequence CASSRLAGGVDTQYF. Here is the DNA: TGTGCCAGCAGTAGACTAGCGGGGGGGGTAGATACGCAGTATTTT. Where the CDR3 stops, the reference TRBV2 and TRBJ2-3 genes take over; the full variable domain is EPEVTQTPSHQVTQMGQEVILRCVPISNHLYFYWYRQILGQKVEFLVSFYNNEISEKSEIFDDQFSVERPDGSNFTLKIRSTKLEDSAMYFCASSRLAGGVDTQYFGPGTRLTVL.